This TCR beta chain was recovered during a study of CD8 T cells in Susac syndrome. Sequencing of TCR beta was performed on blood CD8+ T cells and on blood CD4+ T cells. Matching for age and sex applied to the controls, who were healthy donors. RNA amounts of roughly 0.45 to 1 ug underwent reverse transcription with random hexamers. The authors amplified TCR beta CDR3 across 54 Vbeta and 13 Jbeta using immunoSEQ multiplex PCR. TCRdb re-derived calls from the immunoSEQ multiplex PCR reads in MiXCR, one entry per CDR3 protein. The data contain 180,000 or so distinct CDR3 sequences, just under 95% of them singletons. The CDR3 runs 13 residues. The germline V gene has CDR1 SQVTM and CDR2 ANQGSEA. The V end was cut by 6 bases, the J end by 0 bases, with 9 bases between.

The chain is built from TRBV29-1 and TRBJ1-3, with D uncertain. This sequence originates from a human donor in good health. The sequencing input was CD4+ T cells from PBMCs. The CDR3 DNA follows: TGCAGCGTCGCTTCCCGCTCTGGAAACACCATATATTTT. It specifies CSVASRSGNTIYF.